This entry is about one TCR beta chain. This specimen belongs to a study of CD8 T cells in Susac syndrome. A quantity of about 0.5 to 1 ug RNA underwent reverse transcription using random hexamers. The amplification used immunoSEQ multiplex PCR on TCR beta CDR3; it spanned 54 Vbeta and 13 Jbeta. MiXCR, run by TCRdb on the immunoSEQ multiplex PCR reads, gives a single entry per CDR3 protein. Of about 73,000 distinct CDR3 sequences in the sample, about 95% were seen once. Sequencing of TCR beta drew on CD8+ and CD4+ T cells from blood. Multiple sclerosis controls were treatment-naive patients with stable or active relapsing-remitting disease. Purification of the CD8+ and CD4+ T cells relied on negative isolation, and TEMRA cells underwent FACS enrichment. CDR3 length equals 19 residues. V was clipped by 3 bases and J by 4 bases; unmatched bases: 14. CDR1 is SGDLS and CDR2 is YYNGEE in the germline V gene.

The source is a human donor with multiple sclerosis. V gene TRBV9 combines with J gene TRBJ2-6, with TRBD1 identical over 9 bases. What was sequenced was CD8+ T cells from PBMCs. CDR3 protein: CASSGGWTGDSGGANVLTF. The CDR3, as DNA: TGTGCCAGCAGCGGGGGGTGGACAGGGGACTCGGGAGGGGCCAACGTCCTGACTTTC.